A selection of T cell receptor beta chains follows, all from one sample in a study of blood T cell repertoires in COVID-19. Profiled with immunoSEQ multiplex PCR; TCRdb holds only in-frame clones, not every one. The sample includes about 120,000 clones, approximately 89% seen only once; the top ten take more than 5%. The material sequenced was peripheral blood. The receptor source for this set is a woman aged 60-70 years with COVID-19, enrolled during active disease. The CDR3 runs from the conserved cysteine through the conserved F or W.

V	length	J	CDR3
TRBV11-1	14	TRBJ2-7	CASSSDFRSYEQYF
TRBV3-1/TRBV3-2	16	TRBJ1-1	CASSQDLGRGSVVAFF
TRBV4-1	13	TRBJ1-2	CASSQVSGDGYTF
TRBV7-2	14	TRBJ2-5	CASSLAQFQETQYF
TRBV9	15	TRBJ1-2	CASSATQGASYGYTF
TRBV5-1	15	TRBJ1-2	CASSPTDEGAYGYTF
TRBV2	14	TRBJ1-5	CASSLERSNQPQHF
TRBV30	14	TRBJ2-5	CAWSVRGGQETQYF
TRBV2	14	TRBJ1-1	CASPMGTLNTEAFF
TRBV19	15	TRBJ2-3	CASTPGGAITDTQYF
TRBV9	16	TRBJ2-4	CASSPRGDAGWNIQYF
TRBV7-3	14	TRBJ2-7	CASSPAGGSYEQYF
TRBV5-1	14	TRBJ2-7	CASSRAGTGYEQYF
TRBV19	14	TRBJ2-1	CASSKGTGYGEQFF
TRBV3-1/TRBV3-2	16	TRBJ2-1	CASSLRAGGNYNEQFF
TRBV3-1/TRBV3-2	13	TRBJ2-7	CASSRGQNYEQYF
TRBV3-1/TRBV3-2	14	TRBJ1-2	CASSQGGGNYGYTF
TRBV5-1	15	TRBJ2-4	CASSLGTSGANIQYF
TRBV6-6	14	TRBJ1-5	CASRPGLDGQPQHF
TRBV7-2	18	TRBJ1-2	CASTVPRPTGGALRGYTF
TRBV19	14	TRBJ1-1	CASSIDSETTEAFF
TRBV30	13	TRBJ1-2	CAWSESAGYGYTF
TRBV2	14	TRBJ1-2	CASSEWVEESGYTF
TRBV13	16	TRBJ2-7	CASSSQVWGDAYEQYF
TRBV19	15	TRBJ2-4	CASSMTGGTKNIQYF
TRBV4-3	13	TRBJ2-7	CASSRTGGEEQYF
TRBV3-1/TRBV3-2	18	TRBJ2-7	CASSQGTSGGAEPYEQYF
TRBV27	15	TRBJ2-7	CASSLNGGAPYEQYF
TRBV6-2/TRBV6-3	17	TRBJ2-1	CASSYHAGTERGNEQFF
TRBV2	14	TRBJ2-1	CASSDRTVYNEQFF
TRBV6-1	16	TRBJ2-5	CASSEGERGGYETQYF
TRBV10-2	14	TRBJ1-5	CASSRTGGGQPQHF
TRBV4-2	14	TRBJ2-3	CASSPNTRGDTQYF
TRBV4-3	18	TRBJ2-7	CASSQDWGRGGAFYEQYF
TRBV2	15	TRBJ1-2	CAIQYLGSENYGYTF
TRBV21-1	16	TRBJ2-5	CASSKTSGGFEETQYF
TRBV7-2	16	TRBJ2-1	CASSFRGGLSYNEQFF
TRBV30	15	TRBJ1-2	CAWRQGLFLNYGYTF
TRBV19	13	TRBJ1-2	CASSLTGYYGYTF
TRBV18	18	TRBJ2-3	CASSQNSGGALSTDTQYF
TRBV19	13	TRBJ2-1	CARILDRNNEQFF
TRBV7-9	15	TRBJ1-5	CASSTTTQLNQPQHF
TRBV30	14	TRBJ1-5	CAWSQRRGDQPQHF
TRBV7-8	15	TRBJ2-5	CASSLAPYLQGSQYF
TRBV15	16	TRBJ1-1	CATSRDLKPGGTEAFF
TRBV6-6	15	TRBJ2-7	CASSTRQGHTYEQYF
TRBV7-2	15	TRBJ1-2	CASSRGQSANYGYTF
TRBV5-1	14	TRBJ2-7	CASSVDRGQYEQYF
TRBV4-1	16	TRBJ2-5	CASSTTSGGLEETQYF